The clone carrying this T cell receptor beta chain appeared once. The target antigen is unknown. This sample was taken from a study of OX40 agonist ivuxolimab in advanced cancers. Study-level background: Patients were infused with ivuxolimab every 2 weeks at 0.01 to 10 mg/kg. Under the entry rules, prior anti-PD-1, anti-PD-L1 or anti-CTLA-4 therapy was allowed, and 35% to 40% had some.

Sequencing used immunoSEQ multiplex PCR; TCRdb keeps in-frame clones, though not all of them. Here the sample spans tens of thousands of clones, around nine tenths being singletons. The CDR3 runs to 14 residues. Germline V CDR1 and CDR2: SGHNT, YYREEE (reference sequence). Trimming took off 0 bases at V and 0 bases at J, with 7 bases between the two ends. Study conclusions and caveats: Also showing low normalized T-cell clonal expansion were some of the nonresponders. In CD8+ T cells, expanded clones were on average more numerous than in CD4+.

This sequence was found in an adult with an advanced solid tumor such as melanoma, head and neck, liver or kidney cancer. The specimen was CD4+ or CD8+ T cells sorted from blood, collected in a trial of the OX40 agonist ivuxolimab. The J gene is TRBJ2-7, the V gene TRBV5-4; D is unclear. As DNA, the CDR3 is TGTGCCAGCAGCTTGGGTTATTACTCCTACGAGCAGTACTTC. Translating gives CASSLGYYSYEQYF. The full variable domain, completed using reference TRBV5-4 and TRBJ2-7, is ETGVTQSPTHLIKTRGQQVTLRCSSQSGHNTVSWYQQALGQGPQFIFQYYREEENGRGNFPPRFSGLQFPNYSSELNVNALELDDSALYLCASSLGYYSYEQYFGPGTRLTVT.